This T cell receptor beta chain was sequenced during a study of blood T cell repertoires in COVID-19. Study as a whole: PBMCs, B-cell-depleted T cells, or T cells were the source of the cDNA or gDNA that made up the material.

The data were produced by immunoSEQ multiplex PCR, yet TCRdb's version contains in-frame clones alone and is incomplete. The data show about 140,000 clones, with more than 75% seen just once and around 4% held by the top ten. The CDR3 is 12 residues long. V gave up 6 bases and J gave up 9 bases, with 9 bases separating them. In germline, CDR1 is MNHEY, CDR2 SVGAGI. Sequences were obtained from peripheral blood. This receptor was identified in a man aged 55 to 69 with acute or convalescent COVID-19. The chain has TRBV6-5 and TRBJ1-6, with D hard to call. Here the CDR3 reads CASSVSSSPLHF. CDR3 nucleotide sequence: TGTGCCAGCAGCGTAAGCTCTTCACCCCTCCACTTT.